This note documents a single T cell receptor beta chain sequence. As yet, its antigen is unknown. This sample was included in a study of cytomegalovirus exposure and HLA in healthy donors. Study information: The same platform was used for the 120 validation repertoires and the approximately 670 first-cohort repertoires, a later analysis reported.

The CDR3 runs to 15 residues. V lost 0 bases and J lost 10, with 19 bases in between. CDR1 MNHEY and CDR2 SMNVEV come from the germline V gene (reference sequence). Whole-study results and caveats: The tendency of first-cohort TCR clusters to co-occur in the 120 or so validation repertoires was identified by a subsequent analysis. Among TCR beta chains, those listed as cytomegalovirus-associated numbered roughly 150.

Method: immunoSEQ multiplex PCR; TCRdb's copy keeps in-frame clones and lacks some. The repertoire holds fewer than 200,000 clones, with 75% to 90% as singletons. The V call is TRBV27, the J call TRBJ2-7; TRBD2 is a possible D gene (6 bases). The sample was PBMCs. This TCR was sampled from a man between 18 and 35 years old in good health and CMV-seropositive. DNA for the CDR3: TGTGCCAGCAGTTTATCGAAGGTTGGGAGGACGGAACAGTACTTC. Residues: CASSLSKVGRTEQYF.